Reported below is one T cell receptor (beta chain). Its target is unknown. The source of the sample is a study of cytomegalovirus exposure and HLA in healthy donors. This CDR3 comprises 12 residues. Germline V gives CDR1 MDHEN, CDR2 SYDVKM. Study conclusions and caveats: The authors confirmed in vitro that three CMV-associated chains were specific for CMV antigens. Association of 15,000 to 20,000 TCR beta sequences with HLA alleles was found at 0.05 false discovery rate in a later analysis.

The PCR made use of 60 Vbeta and 13 Jbeta primers. Clones were read by immunoSEQ multiplex PCR, and TCRdb kept only the in-frame ones, dropping some. The sample records about 270,000 clones, roughly 70% being singletons. The sequence was collected from a female donor in good health and CMV-seronegative. The genes are TRBV28 and TRBJ2-5; perhaps TRBD2 as D (6 bases). The tail of the sequence fits TRBJ2-7 better, so the J call may be wrong. Sequencing was performed on PBMCs. The CDR3 here is CASTGRNSEQYF. The CDR3 DNA reads as TGTGCCAGCACTGGGAGGAACTCCGAGCAGTACTTC.